Presented here are 24 T cell receptor beta chains from one specimen sequenced in a study of molecular identifiers for immune sequencing clone quantification. TCRdb recomputed calls from the PCR reads with MiXCR, one row per CDR3 protein. The sample gives approximately 500,000 distinct CDR3 sequences, around 23% of which show up once; around 0.79% is in the top ten. Sequencing input: naive CD8+ T cells from blood, with Jurkat cell RNA spiked in. Indicated subset: FACS-sorted CD8+CD4-CCR7+CD45RA+ naive T cells. Receptors were obtained from a human donor in good health. Some libraries in this study had Jurkat cell RNA spiked in.

This clonotype has just a few counts. This chain links TRBV27 with TRBJ1-5; 7 bases align to TRBD1. The length of the CDR3 is 14 residues. The J segment lost 7 bases and the V segment lost 2 bases, leaving 5 bases of the junction unmatched. Per the germline V gene, CDR1 is MNHEY and CDR2 is SMNVEV (reference sequence). CDR3 protein: CASSLRTGEQPQHF. The CDR3 region has the DNA TGTGCCAGCAGTTTAAGAACAGGGGAGCAGCCCCAGCATTTT.

This chain joins TRBV3-1 and TRBJ1-2; the D gene is possibly TRBD1 (5 bases). Trimming removed 0 bases at V and 3 bases at J, with 11 bases between. The CDR3 has 15 amino acids. Per germline, CDR1 LGHDT and CDR2 YNNKEL (reference sequence). The CDR3 bases are TGTGCCAGCAGCCAAGACGAGGGGCGAGACTATGGCTACACCTTC. Translating it yields CASSQDEGRDYGYTF.

This clonotype was detected only a few times. The chain uses TRBV28 and TRBJ1-2; D perhaps matches TRBD1 (6 bases). The CDR3 totals 13 residues. CDR1 and CDR2 (germline): MDHEN, SYDVKM. V was clipped by 9 bases and J by 3 bases, with 14 bases between them. The CDR3 region has the DNA TGTGCCAGTCATGACAGGTTCGACTATGGCTACACCTTC. It encodes CASHDRFDYGYTF.

This clonotype was seen repeatedly, ten times or more. The chain uses TRBV6-2 or TRBV6-3 and TRBJ2-3; D may be TRBD1 or TRBD2 (5 bases each). V lost 3 bases, J lost 2 bases, and 12 bases lay in between. The CDR3 sequence is 15 residues long. Germline V gene data show CDR1 as MNHEY and CDR2 as SVGEGT. CDR3 amino acids: CASSYTGAITDTQYF. CDR3 DNA sequence: TGTGCCAGCAGTTATACCGGGGCTATCACAGATACGCAGTATTTT.

This clonotype occurred many times. This chain connects TRBV4-1 to TRBJ1-4; no definite D call. The CDR3 spans 14 residues. Germline V gene data show CDR1 as MGHRA and CDR2 as YSYEKL. The ends were cut back, 0 bases at V and 7 bases at J, with 9 bases in the middle. In DNA form, the CDR3 reads TGCGCCAGCAGCCAAGAGGGTCGGGGTGAAAAACTGTTTTTT. Encoded protein: CASSQEGRGEKLFF.

The chain carries TRBV30 and TRBJ2-7; D remains ambiguous. The CDR3 is 12 residues long. Germline-derived CDR1 and CDR2 are GTSNPN and SVGIG (reference sequence). V lost 1 base to trimming and J lost 5 bases, with 9 bases between them. CDR3 in amino acids: CAWSATANEQYF. The CDR3 nucleotides are TGTGCCTGGAGTGCAACAGCTAACGAGCAGTACTTC. Complete variable domain (other parts from reference TRBV30 and TRBJ2-7): SQTIHQWPATLVQPVGSPLSLECTVEGTSNPNLYWYRQAAGRGLQLLFYSVGIGQISSEVPQNLSASRPQDRQFILSSKKLLLSDSGFYLCAWSATANEQYFGPGTRLTVT.

The chain has TRBV6-6 and TRBJ1-3; D is undetermined. This CDR3 region has 15 residues. V lost 2 bases and J 2 bases, leaving 10 bases between the germline ends. Germline lookup yields CDR1 MNHNY and CDR2 SVGAGI (reference sequence). The CDR3 loop is CASSYVSTAGNTIYF. The DNA for the CDR3 is TGTGCCAGCAGTTACGTATCAACGGCTGGAAACACCATATATTTT.

About this clonotype: A much larger clone lies a single base off, so this may be a read error. The V gene is TRBV12-3 or TRBV12-4, the J gene TRBJ2-5; maybe TRBD1 (6 bases). Trimming pared 5 bases from V and 4 bases from J, leaving 20 bases between. The CDR3 length is 16 residues. The CDR3 sequence is CASSDSGVGAGETQYF. CDR3 DNA: TGTGCCAGCAGTGACTCCGGGGTGGGGGCTGGAGAGACCCAGTACTTC.

The V call is TRBV4-3, the J call TRBJ2-7; D uncertain. Germline loops: CDR1 LGHNA, CDR2 YSLEER. The CDR3 has 15 residues. V was pared by 0 bases and J by 6 bases, with 15 bases between. This chain's CDR3 is CASSQDARSLLEQYF. CDR3 coding DNA: TGCGCCAGCAGCCAAGATGCCAGGAGCCTCCTCGAGCAGTACTTC.

The J gene is TRBJ2-2, the V gene TRBV19, with 9 bases fitting TRBD1. The junction had 9 bases not matched to a gene; V was cut back by 7 bases and J by 6 bases. The CDR3 is 15 amino acids. Germline loops: CDR1 LNHDA, CDR2 SQIVND (reference sequence). CDR3 loop: CASIGTGFVSGELFF. CDR3 nucleotide sequence: TGTGCCAGTATCGGGACAGGGTTTGTCTCCGGGGAGCTGTTTTTT.

About this clonotype itself: With a much larger clone just one base away, this may be a read error. DNA of the CDR3: TGTGCCAGCAGCTCAGGGGGCCTGGGCTCCTACGAGCAGTACTTC. Encoded protein: CASSSGGLGSYEQYF. The J gene is TRBJ2-7, the V gene TRBV5-5; 8 positions match TRBD1. This CDR3 contains 15 residues. The trim removed 3 bases at V and 0 bases at J, leaving 5 bases unmatched. The germline V gene has CDR1 SGHKS and CDR2 YYEKEE (reference sequence).

This clonotype was seen more than once but under ten times. This sequence joins TRBV12-3 or TRBV12-4 and TRBJ2-1; TRBD1 aligns across 10 bases. V was clipped by 6 bases and J by 10 bases; unmatched bases: 6. The CDR3 loop spans 13 amino acids. CDR3 bases: TGTGCCAGCAGCCGGGACAGGGGATGGGAGCAGTTCTTC. As protein: CASSRDRGWEQFF.

This clonotype was counted ten times or more. CDR3 bases: TGTGCCACCCGTCGGCTAGGGCCGGACTATACGCAGTATTTT. This encodes CATRRLGPDYTQYF. The chain employs TRBV10-3 and TRBJ2-3; TRBD2 is a possible D gene (5 bases). The V gene's germline CDR1 is ENHRY and CDR2 SYGVKD. This CDR3 has 14 amino acids. Trimming removed 10 bases from V and 7 bases from J, with 21 bases in between.

This clonotype was recorded many times. This sequence joins TRBV7-9 and TRBJ2-7; 7 bases line up with TRBD2. The CDR3 loop spans 15 amino acids. The germline CDR1 and CDR2 sequences are SEHNR and FQNEAQ (reference sequence). Trimming cost V 5 bases and J 2 bases; bases outside gene matches: 9. This CDR3 reads CASSPFTSAPYEQYF. CDR3 bases: TGTGCCAGCAGCCCGTTCACTAGCGCACCCTACGAGCAGTACTTC.

This clonotype has only a few counts. This chain links TRBV4-3 with TRBJ1-2; possibly TRBD1 for D (6 bases). The CDR3 runs to 18 residues. V was shortened by 0 bases and J by 5 bases, with 22 bases between the two germline ends. Germline V gene data show CDR1 as LGHNA and CDR2 as YSLEER. CDR3 sequence: CASSQELGGGRPLYGYTF. DNA for the CDR3: TGCGCCAGCAGCCAAGAATTAGGGGGTGGCAGGCCGCTGTATGGCTACACCTTC.

V and J are TRBV6-2 or TRBV6-3 and TRBJ2-3, with 13 bases aligning to TRBD2. Trimming cost V 8 bases and J 4 bases; bases outside gene matches: 6. The germline V gene has CDR1 MNHEY and CDR2 SVGEGT. The CDR3 is 15 amino acids. The CDR3 here is CASRRTSGGADTQYF. The CDR3 region has the DNA TGTGCCAGCCGAAGAACTAGCGGGGGGGCAGATACGCAGTATTTT.

The chain couples TRBV11-2 to TRBJ2-2, with a possible D match to TRBD1 (7 bases). The CDR3 runs to 16 residues. Looked up from germline, CDR1 is SGHAT and CDR2 is FQNNGV. Trimming stripped 2 bases from V and 4 bases from J, with 14 bases between. CDR3 region: CASSLPHRGGTGELFF. The CDR3 region has the DNA TGTGCCAGCAGCTTACCCCACAGGGGAGGCACCGGGGAGCTGTTTTTT.

This clonotype has just one count. A much bigger clone sits one base away, suggesting this may be a read error. The chain recombines TRBV12-3 or TRBV12-4 with TRBJ2-3; 12 nucleotides match TRBD2. After removal of 5 bases from V and 1 base from J, the junction contained 4 bases not matched to a gene. This CDR3 comprises 16 residues. The CDR3, as DNA: TGTGCCAGCAGTCGACTAGCGGGGGCGTGCACAGATACGCAGTATTTT. It encodes CASSRLAGACTDTQYF.

This clonotype has a count of ten or more. In DNA form, the CDR3 reads TGTGCCAGCAGTTACTTACAGGGGGCGCGGGGCACTGAAGCTTTCTTT. Translating it yields CASSYLQGARGTEAFF. The chain couples TRBV6-5 to TRBJ1-1, with TRBD1 matching over 9 bases. CDR1 and CDR2 from the germline V gene are MNHEY and SVGAGI. V was clipped by 1 base and J by 4 bases; unmatched bases: 7. The CDR3 contains 16 residues.

As regards this clonotype: An end of the junction does not agree with germline; a read error may underlie this. The chain is built from TRBV29-1 and TRBJ2-7; a possible D gene is TRBD1 (5 bases). Per germline, CDR1 SQVTM and CDR2 ANQGSEA. The CDR3 consists of 11 residues. The chain's CDR3 is CSVEQGSEPYF. CDR3 bases: TGCAGCGTCGAGCAGGGTTCCGAGCCGTACTTC.

Of note for this clonotype: This may arise from a read error, as a much more abundant clone is one base away. The chain has TRBV27 and TRBJ1-5; TRBD1 is a possible D gene (5 bases). The CDR3 sequence is 13 residues long. The V gene's germline CDR1 is MNHEY and CDR2 SMNVEV (reference sequence). CDR3 amino acids: CASSLQGDQPQQF. CDR3 in DNA: TGTGCCAGCAGTTTACAGGGAGATCAGCCCCAGCAATTT.

There are a few counts of this clonotype. V gene TRBV14 combines with J gene TRBJ1-1; 7 bases line up with TRBD1. The CDR3 is 16 residues long. Trimming removed 4 bases from V and 6 bases from J; junction bases left unmatched: 14. CDR1 and CDR2 from the germline V gene are SGHDN and FVKESK. The CDR3 region has the DNA TGTGCCAGCAGCCCCCACCAGGCGACAGGGTATTCTGAAGCTTTCTTT. Residues: CASSPHQATGYSEAFF.

With regard to this clonotype: At one end the junction does not follow the germline gene, possibly because of a read error. This chain connects TRBV24-1 to TRBJ2-1, with D possibly being TRBD1 (5 bases). There are 11 residues in the CDR3. Looked up from germline, CDR1 is KGHDR and CDR2 is SFDVKD. CDR3 in DNA: TGTGCCGCCAGTTGGGGCAGTGAGCAGTTCTTC. It codes for CAASWGSEQFF.

The CDR3 nucleotides read TGCGCCAGCAGCCAAGAACTAGCGGGGGGGCTAAGGGAGATTCAGTACTTC. Amino acids: CASSQELAGGLREIQYF. This sequence joins TRBV4-1 and TRBJ2-4; 13 bases are a match to TRBD2. V was clipped by 0 bases and J by 10 bases; unmatched bases: 9. Germline V lookup: CDR1 MGHRA, CDR2 YSYEKL. This CDR3 spans 17 amino acids.